This T cell receptor beta chain was sequenced during a study of graft-versus-host responses after intestinal transplantation (dated by TCRdb to 2020 to 2023). As for the study more broadly: Recipients received multivisceral, liver-intestinal, or isolated intestinal transplants. After intestinal transplantation, graft-versus-host and host-versus-graft alloreactive T cell clones were followed in the graft, circulation and bone marrow using bulk TCR-beta CDR3 sequencing. Anti-thymocyte globulin induction was given to all recipients, followed by maintenance tacrolimus and steroids for approximately three years. Alloreactive clones were identified by sequencing pre-transplant mixed lymphocyte reaction products and comparing them with unstimulated pre-transplant donor and recipient T cells. Of the roughly 25 intestinal transplant recipients enrolled in the cohort, one of whom was a retransplant, a few patients without pretransplant specimens were excluded. Donor T cell macrochimerism was defined as a peak of at least 4% donor T cells among recipient peripheral blood mononuclear cells. Rather than going through the commercial service, samples from three later patients were sequenced in-house on an Illumina MiSeq and processed with MiXCR. What the research found in general, with its limitations: GvH clones were detected in recipient bone marrow, and some appeared earlier in ileal mucosa or blood, consistent with an intestinal mucosal origin. In patients with donor T cell macrochimerism, the allografts had high GvH to HvG T cell clonal ratios. The conclusions were limited by the relatively low number and heterogeneity of the intestinal transplant patients. Early after transplant, declines in HvG clones were associated with peak levels of circulating GvH clones.

The library relied on the immunoSEQ multiplex PCR assay. For most patients, high-throughput TCR-beta CDR3 sequencing of genomic DNA was performed by Adaptive Biotechnologies. From the authors' description of their analysis: TCR sequencing data were retrieved from Adaptive's ImmunoSEQ software for 18 patients, whereas three other patients were processed with MiXCR and VDJtools. CDR3 nucleotide sequences shared by donor and recipient were removed because the origin of these sequences could not be assigned. Alloreactive clones required at least 2-fold expansion over unstimulated cells and minimum CFSE-low frequency of 0.002% (template counts) or 0.001% (read counts). Mappable clones were those detected in sequenced pre-transplant spleen, lymph node, or MLR CFSE-low populations of the donor or recipient. Cumulative frequency of alloreactive clones was calculated as a percentage of all sequences weighted by copy number. The table was pulled from immuneACCESS by TCRdb, which kept in-frame rearrangements only. Such tables lose some clones; where checked, under half of the loss comes from unresolved V genes, and the rest has no known cause. The V and J calls and the clone size are those of that table, but D and trimming were determined from the DNA. Within this sample are about 57,000 clones, with roughly 89% of them counted one time only. Less than 2% of the sample belongs to the ten largest clones.

Worth noting for this clone: Its recognized antigen is unknown. Per-base quality was not reported, and no clone a single base away is much larger than it.

Ends trimmed: V by 3 bases, J by 3 bases; bases unmatched to a gene: 5. The CDR3, cysteine through valine, is 14 amino acids long. Solely the CDR3 DNA is kept, with 42 bases framed from the first base. Taken from the germline V gene (reference sequence), the CDR1 and CDR2 loops are SEHNR and FQNEAQ. In the first month after transplant, blood samples were collected up to 4 times, and after that at least monthly when available. Here the chain combines TRBV7-9 and TRBJ2-7, with 7 middle bases fitting TRBD1. The specimen was PBMCs, collected 26 days after transplant. This TCR came from a human patient who received an intestinal transplant, so some T cells may come from the graft donor. CDR3 loop: CASSLGTAHYEQYV. The nucleotides read TGTGCCAGCAGCTTGGGGACAGCCCACTACGAGCAGTACGTC.